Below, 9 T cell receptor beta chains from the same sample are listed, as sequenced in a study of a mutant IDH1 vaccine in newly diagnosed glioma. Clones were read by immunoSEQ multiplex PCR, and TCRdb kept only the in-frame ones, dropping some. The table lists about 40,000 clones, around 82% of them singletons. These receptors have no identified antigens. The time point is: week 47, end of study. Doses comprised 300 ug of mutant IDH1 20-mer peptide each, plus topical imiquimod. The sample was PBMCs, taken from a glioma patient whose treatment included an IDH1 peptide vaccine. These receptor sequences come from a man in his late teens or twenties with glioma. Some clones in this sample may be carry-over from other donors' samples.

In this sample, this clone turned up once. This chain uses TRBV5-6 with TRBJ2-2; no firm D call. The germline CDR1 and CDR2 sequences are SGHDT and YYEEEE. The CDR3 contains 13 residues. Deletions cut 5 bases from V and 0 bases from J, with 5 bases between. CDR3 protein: CASRGTNTGELFF. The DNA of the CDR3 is TGTGCCAGCAGGGGGACGAACACCGGGGAGCTGTTTTTT.

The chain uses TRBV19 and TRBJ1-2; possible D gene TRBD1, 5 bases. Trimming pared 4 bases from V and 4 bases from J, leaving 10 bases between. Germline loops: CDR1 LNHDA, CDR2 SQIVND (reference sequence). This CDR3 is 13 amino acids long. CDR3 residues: CASSTGTAYGYTF. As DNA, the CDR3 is TGTGCCAGTAGTACCGGGACCGCCTATGGCTACACCTTC.

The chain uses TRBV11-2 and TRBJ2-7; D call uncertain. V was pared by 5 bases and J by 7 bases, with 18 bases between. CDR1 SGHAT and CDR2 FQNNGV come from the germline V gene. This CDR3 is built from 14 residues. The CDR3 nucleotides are TGTGCCAGCAGCACTCGGCCGGCAGGTCTAGAGCAGTACTTC. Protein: CASSTRPAGLEQYF.

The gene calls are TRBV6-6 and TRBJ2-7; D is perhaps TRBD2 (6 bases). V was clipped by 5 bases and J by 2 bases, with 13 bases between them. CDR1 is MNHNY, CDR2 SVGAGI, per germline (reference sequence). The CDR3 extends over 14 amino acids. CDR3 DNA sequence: TGTGCCAGCAGTCTCGGGGGTTTAACCTACGAGCAGTACTTC. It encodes CASSLGGLTYEQYF.

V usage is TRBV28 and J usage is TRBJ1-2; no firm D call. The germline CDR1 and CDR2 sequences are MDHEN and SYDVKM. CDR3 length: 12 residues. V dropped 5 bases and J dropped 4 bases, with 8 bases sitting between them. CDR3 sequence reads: CASSRPRYGYTF. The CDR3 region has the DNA TGTGCCAGCAGTAGACCCCGCTATGGCTACACCTTC.

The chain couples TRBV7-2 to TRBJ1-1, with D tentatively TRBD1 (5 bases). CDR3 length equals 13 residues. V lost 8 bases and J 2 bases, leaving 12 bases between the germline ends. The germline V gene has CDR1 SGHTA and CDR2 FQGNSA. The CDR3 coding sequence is TGTGCCAGCGCCCAGGGTCGAAACACTGAAGCTTTCTTT. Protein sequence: CASAQGRNTEAFF.

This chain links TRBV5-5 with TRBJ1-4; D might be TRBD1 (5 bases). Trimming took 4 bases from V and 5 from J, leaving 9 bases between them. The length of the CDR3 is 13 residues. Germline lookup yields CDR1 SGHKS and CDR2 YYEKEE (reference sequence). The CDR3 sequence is CASSGGLNEKLFF. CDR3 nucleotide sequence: TGTGCCAGCAGCGGGGGACTAAATGAAAAACTGTTTTTT.

The DNA of the CDR3 is TGCGCCAGCAGCCGTTGGGGAAATGAGCAGTTCTTC. Translating gives CASSRWGNEQFF. V usage is TRBV4-3 and J usage is TRBJ2-1; unclear D gene. CDR1 LGHNA and CDR2 YSLEER come from the germline V gene. The CDR3 is 12 residues long. With 4 bases removed from V and 7 bases from J, the gap between germline ends came to 8 bases.

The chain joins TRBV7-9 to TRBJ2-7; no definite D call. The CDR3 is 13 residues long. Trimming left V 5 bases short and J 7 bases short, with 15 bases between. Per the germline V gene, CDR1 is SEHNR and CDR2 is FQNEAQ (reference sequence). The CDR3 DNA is TGTGCCAGCAGCCCTTACAATTCGCGAGAGCAGTACTTC. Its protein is CASSPYNSREQYF.